A selection of T cell receptor beta chains follows, all from one sample in a study of blood T cell repertoires in COVID-19. This table comes from immunoSEQ multiplex PCR, and its TCRdb copy is limited to in-frame clones, with some not included. The sample has around 200,000 clones, around 83% seen once; the top ten hold less than 3.5%. Sequencing was done on a sample of peripheral blood. These receptors all stem from a man in his fifties or sixties with active or convalescent COVID-19. The CDR3 runs from the conserved cysteine through the conserved F or W.

j_gene,v_gene,CDR3aa
TRBJ2-5,TRBV6-1,CASSEAGGLPETQYF
TRBJ1-2,TRBV6-1,CASSEMRTGIYGYTF
TRBJ2-6,TRBV27,CASSLSAGSGANVLTF
TRBJ2-7,TRBV28,CASAGDRAYEQYF
TRBJ1-4,TRBV7-9,CASSPLRRQGANEKLFF
TRBJ2-5,TRBV11-2,CASSLGGGLGGETQYF
TRBJ2-2,TRBV20-1,CSASELANTGELFF
TRBJ1-1,TRBV30,CAWSVLDRRLNTEAFF
TRBJ2-3,TRBV29-1,CSVAGTSGSTDTQYF
TRBJ1-1,TRBV7-9,CASSLDRGHSNTEAFF
TRBJ1-1,TRBV5-6,CASSFGTGDSVTEAFF
TRBJ2-6,TRBV2,CASSPYPANVLTF
TRBJ2-1,TRBV4-3,CASSQDGLGSNEQFF
TRBJ1-1,TRBV7-9,CASSLQGPNTEAFF
TRBJ1-2,TRBV9,CASSSGGYGYTF
TRBJ2-7,TRBV7-2,CASSLVGTSGRAQHF
TRBJ1-5,TRBV7-2,CASSLVGARGNQPQHF
TRBJ1-2,TRBV15,CATSRDGITGAGGGYTF
TRBJ2-3,TRBV5-1,CASSLIRPGSFADTQYF
TRBJ1-2,TRBV15,CATQGGYGYTF
TRBJ2-3,TRBV3-1/TRBV3-2,CASSQLADSTDTQYF
TRBJ2-2,TRBV10-2,CASRPGTTNTGELFF
TRBJ2-6,TRBV4-3,CASSQDLWAGGSGANVLTF
TRBJ2-3,TRBV28,CASSFPPDIPSTDTQYF
TRBJ2-1,TRBV5-1,CASSPLASGPPYNEQFF
TRBJ1-2,TRBV6-5,CASRGQPYYGYTF
TRBJ2-5,TRBV6-1,CASSELTGTPQETQYF
TRBJ1-1,TRBV11-2,CASSLAPGRTEAFF
TRBJ2-4,TRBV28,CASSLQGAMNIQYF
TRBJ2-3,TRBV6-4,CASSELAGGITDTQYF
TRBJ2-7,TRBV12-5,CASGLVGGADEQYF
TRBJ1-1,TRBV2,CASSSPPRQGDTEAFF
TRBJ1-1,TRBV2,CASSEVQGIAEAFF
TRBJ1-3,TRBV12-3/TRBV12-4,CASSPGHSTNF
TRBJ1-1,TRBV19,CASSIGATEAFF
TRBJ1-1,TRBV5-1,CASSLVVRGPEAFF
TRBJ2-1,TRBV9,CASSNPSRGGLYEQFF
TRBJ2-1,TRBV3-1/TRBV3-2,CASSQLLSEGRSRGEQFF
TRBJ2-7,TRBV19,CASSMSDVAGVGTYEQYF
TRBJ1-3,TRBV28,CASSTLTGTISGNTIYF
TRBJ2-6,TRBV28,CASSLTGSGGANVLTF
TRBJ2-3,TRBV9,CASSVAQGGRERTDTQYF